What follows are 17 T cell receptor beta chains derived from one specimen sequenced in a study of cytomegalovirus exposure and HLA in healthy donors. Use of 60 Vbeta and 13 Jbeta primers characterized the PCR. Sequenced by immunoSEQ multiplex PCR; TCRdb stores in-frame clones only, minus some. The sample lists more than 80,000 clones, roughly 80% seen once, with about 1.2% in the top ten. The sequenced sample was PBMCs. These receptors originate from a girl aged 2 to 10 in good health and CMV-seropositive.

This chain connects TRBV19 to TRBJ2-7; D is possibly TRBD2 (6 bases). The CDR3 loop spans 15 amino acids. Between the trimmed V and J ends, which lost 3 bases and 0 bases, there was a span of 12 bases. Germline V gene lookup returns CDR1 LNHDA and CDR2 SQIVND (reference sequence). CDR3 in amino acids: CASSIGTGSSYEQYF. The CDR3 DNA reads TGTGCCAGTAGTATTGGAACCGGGAGCTCCTACGAGCAGTACTTC.

There are a few counts of this clone. This sequence joins TRBV28 and TRBJ2-1; D remains ambiguous. Germline V lookup: CDR1 MDHEN, CDR2 SYDVKM. The CDR3 contains 11 residues. V dropped 6 bases and J dropped 4 bases, with 4 bases sitting between them. The CDR3 bases are TGTGCCAGCAGACGGTACAATGAGCAGTTCTTC. This translates into CASRRYNEQFF.

V gene TRBV19 combines with J gene TRBJ1-1; D not resolved. The CDR3 runs 13 residues. Germline-derived CDR1 and CDR2 are LNHDA and SQIVND (reference sequence). V was pared by 6 bases and J by 1 base, with 9 bases between. The CDR3 sequence is CASRRTANTEAFF. The CDR3 DNA follows: TGTGCCAGTAGGCGCACAGCGAACACTGAAGCTTTCTTT.

This clone appeared a few times. The chain joins TRBV5-1 to TRBJ2-3; 16 bases match TRBD2. Germline V CDR1 and CDR2: SGHRS, YFSETQ. J lost 4 bases, V lost 4 bases, and 6 bases had no gene match. The CDR3 length is 17 residues. The CDR3 bases are TGCGCCAGCAGCGGCGGGACTAGCGGGAGGGCCGCAGATACGCAGTATTTT. It encodes CASSGGTSGRAADTQYF.

The chain employs TRBV21-1 and TRBJ2-5; the table's D gene call, TRBD2, was not cross checked with the DNA. TRBV21-1 corresponds to a pseudogene. The CDR3 sequence is 16 residues long. CDR3: CASSKGPREGWETQYF. The DNA for the CDR3 is TGTGCCAGCAGCAAAGGACCGCGGGAGGGGTGGGAGACCCAGTACTTC.

V usage is TRBV28 and J usage is TRBJ2-3; D call uncertain. Per germline, CDR1 MDHEN and CDR2 SYDVKM. This CDR3 is built from 18 residues. The V gene lost 2 bases and the J gene lost 0 bases, with 18 bases spanning the gap. In DNA, the CDR3 is TGTGCCAGCAGTTTAATAGCACGGATCGTCGATAGCACAGATACGCAGTATTTT. Its protein product is CASSLIARIVDSTDTQYF.

This clone has more than one count but fewer than ten. The V gene is TRBV21-1, the J gene TRBJ2-7; the listed D gene, TRBD1, was not tested against the DNA. TRBV21-1 is a pseudogene segment. The length of the CDR3 is 12 residues. CDR3 DNA sequence: TGTGCCAGCAGCAAAGACAACTACGAGCAGTACTTC. It encodes CASSKDNYEQYF.

The V gene is TRBV19, the J gene TRBJ1-5; 11 bases map to TRBD1. Germline loops: CDR1 LNHDA, CDR2 SQIVND (reference sequence). Losses at the gene ends were 1 base for V and 0 bases for J; bases not matched to a gene: 8. This CDR3 comprises 19 residues. CDR3 protein: CASSIVGTGGTYSNQPQHF. CDR3 DNA: TGTGCCAGTAGTATAGTCGGGACAGGGGGGACCTATAGCAATCAGCCCCAGCATTTT.

CDR3: CASSFRSRTSGDSYNEQFF. In nucleotides, the CDR3 is TGTGCCAGCAGTTTCCGATCCAGGACTAGCGGGGACTCCTACAATGAGCAGTTCTTC. The rearrangement uses TRBV27 and TRBJ2-1, with 12 positions matching TRBD2. This CDR3 region has 19 residues. V was pared by 3 bases and J by 0 bases, with 9 bases of the junction left unmatched. CDR1 is MNHEY, CDR2 SMNVEV, per germline (reference sequence).

The V gene is TRBV10-3, the J gene TRBJ2-6, with 8 bases identical to TRBD1. Germline V gene data show CDR1 as ENHRY and CDR2 as SYGVKD. After removal of 2 bases from V and 2 bases from J, the junction contained 2 bases not matched to a gene. The CDR3 has 16 amino acids. The CDR3 bases are TGTGCCATCAGTGAGAAACAGGGGGCTGGGGCCAACGTCCTGACTTTC. As protein: CAISEKQGAGANVLTF.

The chain links TRBV28 to TRBJ1-5; TRBD1 might be the D (6 bases). The germline gives CDR1 MDHEN, CDR2 SYDVKM. The CDR3 totals 14 residues. Deletions cut 6 bases from V and 3 bases from J, with 12 bases between. The DNA for the CDR3 is TGTGCCAGCAGCTTCGGACAGTACAATCAGCCCCAGCATTTT. Translated: CASSFGQYNQPQHF.

This chain uses TRBV25-1 with TRBJ1-1; D is unclear. Trimming removed 6 bases at V and 1 base at J, with 9 bases between. The CDR3 spans 13 residues. Germline V CDR1 and CDR2: MGHDK, SYGVNS. In DNA, the CDR3 is TGTGCCAGCAGAGCTCCGGGGAACACTGAAGCTTTCTTT. This gives the protein CASRAPGNTEAFF.

The chain couples TRBV23-1 to TRBJ2-4; possibly TRBD1 for D (6 bases). TRBV23-1 is marked as an open reading frame, function uncertain. V lost 1 base, J lost 8 bases, and 12 bases lay in between. The length of the CDR3 is 14 residues. This CDR3 is CASSQWGRGDIQYF. In DNA, the CDR3 is TGCGCCAGCAGTCAATGGGGCAGGGGAGACATTCAGTACTTC.

This clone was picked up one time. One junction end does not reproduce the germline sequence, and a read error may be involved. The V and J genes are TRBV10-2 and TRBJ2-3, with D possibly matching TRBD1 (5 bases). Germline V gene data show CDR1 as WSHSY and CDR2 as SAAADI. This CDR3 has 13 amino acids. The DNA for the CDR3 is TGCGCCAGCAGGCAGGGCGGCACCGATACGCAGTATTTT. This sequence encodes CASRQGGTDTQYF.

The gene calls are TRBV5-6 and TRBJ2-1; TRBD2 might be the D (6 bases). Trimming removed 3 bases from V and 3 bases from J, with 16 bases in between. Germline V lookup: CDR1 SGHDT, CDR2 YYEEEE. The CDR3 sequence is 16 residues long. This CDR3 is CASSWTRGRIYNEQFF. In nucleotides, the CDR3 is TGTGCCAGCAGCTGGACCCGGGGGAGGATCTACAATGAGCAGTTCTTC.

The chain couples TRBV27 to TRBJ1-5; 7 bases align to TRBD1. CDR3 size: 14 residues. The V gene's germline CDR1 is MNHEY and CDR2 SMNVEV (reference sequence). Germline trimming cut 5 bases from V and 5 bases from J; bases unmatched to any gene: 6. CDR3 sequence: CASSPGTDHQPQHF. The CDR3 nucleotides are TGTGCCAGCAGTCCAGGGACAGATCATCAGCCCCAGCATTTT.

This clone showed up just once. The gene calls are TRBV29-1 and TRBJ1-3, with D possibly being TRBD1 (5 bases). This CDR3 has 14 amino acids. CDR1 and CDR2 (germline): SQVTM, ANQGSEA. V was trimmed by 7 bases and J by 0 bases, leaving 13 bases between them. The CDR3: CSARDFSSGNTIYF. CDR3 sequence (DNA): TGCAGCGCCAGGGACTTTAGCTCTGGAAACACCATATATTTT.